The 19 T cell receptor beta chains below all came from one sample that was sequenced in a study of Graves' ophthalmopathy and Graves' hyperthyroidism. RNA transcripts were the source from which TCR beta CDR3 regions were amplified. First-round RT-PCR employed HTBI primers, with a second-round multiplex PCR after it. MiXCR, run by TCRdb on the multiplex PCR reads, gives a single entry per CDR3 protein. The table includes 350,000 to 400,000 distinct CDR3 sequences, approximately 20% detected once. The sequencing sample was made of peripheral blood. These receptors all come from a woman aged 18-29 years with Graves' ophthalmopathy.

This clonotype was recorded at least ten times. V gene TRBV20-1 combines with J gene TRBJ2-7; D perhaps matches TRBD2 (6 bases). The V end lost 0 bases, the J end lost 6 bases, and 15 bases lay between the germline ends. Germline CDR1 is DFQATT and CDR2 is SNEGSKA (reference sequence). The CDR3 is 14 amino acids. The CDR3 coding sequence is TGCAGTGCTAGAGATTACCGAGTCGGGGGCGAGCAGTACTTC. Its translation is CSARDYRVGGEQYF.

There are many counts of this clonotype. This rearrangement joins TRBV30 to TRBJ2-2; TRBD2 agrees at 7 bases. The CDR3 loop spans 17 amino acids. After removal of 0 bases from V and 7 bases from J, the junction contained 14 bases not matched to a gene. CDR1 is GTSNPN and CDR2 is SVGIG in the germline V gene (reference sequence). The CDR3 region is CAWSVYGTGRGNGELFF. DNA of the CDR3: TGTGCCTGGAGTGTATATGGGACCGGGCGGGGGAACGGGGAGCTGTTTTTT.

Ten or more counts support this clonotype. The chain employs TRBV20-1 and TRBJ1-1; D is possibly TRBD1 (5 bases). V dropped 0 bases and J dropped 7 bases, with 12 bases sitting between them. Per germline, CDR1 DFQATT and CDR2 SNEGSKA (reference sequence). The CDR3 sequence is 13 residues long. CDR3 region: CSARDMRQNEAFF. In DNA form, the CDR3 reads TGCAGTGCTAGAGATATGCGACAGAATGAAGCTTTCTTT.

V is TRBV3-1 and J is TRBJ1-1; unclear D gene. Trimming cost V 4 bases and J 1 base, with 16 bases left between them. The V gene's germline CDR1 is LGHDT and CDR2 YNNKEL (reference sequence). The CDR3 extends over 16 amino acids. The CDR3 bases are TGTGCCAGCAGCCCAACACCTAACCGATGGAACACTGAAGCTTTCTTT. Residues: CASSPTPNRWNTEAFF. The entire variable domain, with the rest obtained from reference TRBV3-1 and TRBJ1-1, is as follows: DTAVSQTPKYLVTQMGNDKSIKCEQNLGHDTMYWYKQDSKKFLKIMFSYNNKELIINETVPNRFSPKSPDKAHLNLHINSLELGDSAVYFCASSPTPNRWNTEAFFGQGTRLTVV.

This clonotype was observed many times. The chain combines TRBV11-2 with TRBJ2-7; 9 bases are a match to TRBD1. Unmatched junction bases numbered 14, after V lost 3 bases and J lost 5 bases. The CDR3 has 17 residues. CDR1 and CDR2 (germline): SGHAT, FQNNGV. This CDR3 is CASSFDRPGTGMDEQYF. The CDR3 nucleotides read TGTGCCAGCAGCTTTGATCGCCCCGGGACAGGGATGGACGAGCAGTACTTC.

This clonotype was counted ten times or more. This chain uses TRBV5-1 with TRBJ2-5, with TRBD2 identical over 10 bases. J lost 4 bases, V lost 6 bases, and 6 bases had no gene match. There are 14 residues in the CDR3. Germline-derived CDR1 and CDR2 are SGHRS and YFSETQ. The CDR3 DNA sequence: TGCGCCAGCAAGCGGGGGGGGCCCGGAGAGACCCAGTACTTC. This gives the protein CASKRGGPGETQYF.

This clonotype was counted only a few times. It may be a read error: a sequence one base away is much more abundant. The rearrangement joins TRBV4-1 to TRBJ1-6; 9 nucleotides match TRBD1. CDR1 is MGHRA, CDR2 YSYEKL, per germline. Trimming took 3 bases from V and 7 from J; bases not matched to a gene: 4. There are 15 residues in the CDR3. The CDR3: CASSHRGQGNSPLHF. CDR3 sequence (DNA): TGCGCCAGCAGCCACAGGGGACAGGGAAATTCACCCCTCCACTTT.

This clonotype has a count of ten or more. The chain recombines TRBV7-9 with TRBJ1-1; D ambiguous. Germline assignment: CDR1 SEHNR and CDR2 FQNEAQ (reference sequence). The CDR3 spans 13 residues. V was pared by 1 base and J by 7 bases, with 10 bases between. For the CDR3, the DNA is TGTGCCAGCAGCTTAGGCGGGAGTGGTGAAGCTTTCTTT. It is translated as CASSLGGSGEAFF. The variable domain in full, completed from reference TRBV7-9 and TRBJ1-1, reads DTGVSQNPRHKITKRGQNVTFRCDPISEHNRLYWYRQTLGQGPEFLTYFQNEAQLEKSRLLSDRFSAERPKGSFSTLEIQRTEQGDSAMYLCASSLGGSGEAFFGQGTRLTVV.

The rearrangement uses TRBV27 and TRBJ1-2, with TRBD1 matching 8 bases. The CDR3 sequence is 14 residues long. Germline V gene sequence: CDR1 MNHEY, CDR2 SMNVEV (reference sequence). Trimming took 5 bases from V and 5 from J; bases not matched to a gene: 7. In nucleotides, the CDR3 is TGTGCCAGCAGTGACGGACAGGGATTGTATGGCTACACCTTC. As protein: CASSDGQGLYGYTF.

This clonotype was picked up many times. The gene calls are TRBV7-6 and TRBJ2-7; D is possibly TRBD2 (7 bases). Germline loops: CDR1 SGHVS, CDR2 FNYEAQ. The V end was cut by 5 bases, the J end by 6 bases, with 17 bases between. This CDR3 is 14 amino acids long. CDR3 amino acids: CASSEGGPEGEQYF. CDR3 nucleotides: TGTGCCAGCAGCGAGGGGGGGCCCGAAGGCGAGCAGTACTTC.

Ten or more counts support this clonotype. The V and J genes are TRBV20-1 and TRBJ1-1; D gene unclear. The V end lost 5 bases, the J end lost 6 bases, and 16 bases lay between the germline ends. CDR3 size: 13 residues. Germline V gene lookup returns CDR1 DFQATT and CDR2 SNEGSKA (reference sequence). The CDR3 DNA reads as TGCAGTGCTCAAGACCTCGGCGGGGCTGAAGCTTTCTTT. Translating it yields CSAQDLGGAEAFF.

The sample holds a few counts of this clonotype. The genes are TRBV18 and TRBJ2-7; D perhaps matches TRBD2 (6 bases). Trimming took off 3 bases at V and 2 bases at J, with 17 bases between the two ends. Germline CDR1 KGHSH, CDR2 LQKENI. CDR3 size: 16 residues. The CDR3 loop reads CASSPIPRLGTYEQYF. The CDR3 coding sequence is TGTGCCAGCTCACCTATACCCAGACTAGGCACCTACGAGCAGTACTTC.

V is TRBV6-2 or TRBV6-3 and J is TRBJ2-5, with unresolved D. Germline V CDR1 and CDR2: MNHEY, SVGEGT. V dropped 8 bases and J dropped 4 bases, with 17 bases sitting between them. This CDR3 contains 14 residues. CDR3 protein: CASQEVSHLETQYF. CDR3 coding DNA: TGTGCCAGCCAAGAGGTCTCCCACCTAGAGACCCAGTACTTC.

This chain joins TRBV9 and TRBJ2-5; D tentatively fits TRBD1 or TRBD2 (5 bases each). V was pared by 3 bases and J by 1 base, with 13 bases between. The V gene's germline CDR1 is SGDLS and CDR2 YYNGEE. CDR3 length equals 15 residues. In DNA form, the CDR3 reads TGTGCCAGCAGCGGAGGGGCTGCGGGCCAAGAGACCCAGTACTTC. This gives the protein CASSGGAAGQETQYF.

The J gene is TRBJ2-7, the V gene TRBV5-1; 9 nucleotides agree with TRBD2. Germline-derived CDR1 and CDR2 are SGHRS and YFSETQ. V was clipped by 2 bases and J by 3 bases; unmatched bases: 9. The CDR3 runs to 16 residues. This chain's CDR3 is CASSLATSGTLYEQYF. The CDR3 coding sequence is TGCGCCAGCAGCTTAGCGACTAGCGGAACTCTCTACGAGCAGTACTTC.

This clonotype was counted ten times or more. The V call is TRBV15, the J call TRBJ1-5; possible D gene TRBD1, 6 bases. CDR3 length equals 18 residues. Trimming took 0 bases from V and 2 from J, leaving 17 bases between them. Germline lookup yields CDR1 LNHNV and CDR2 YYDKDF (reference sequence). CDR3 bases: TGTGCCACCAGCAGAGATGAGGCGGGGGGCTGGGGCAATCAGCCCCAGCATTTT. Amino acid sequence: CATSRDEAGGWGNQPQHF.

This clonotype was counted ten times or more. V gene TRBV5-5 combines with J gene TRBJ1-2; no clear D. This CDR3 has 15 amino acids. The V end was cut by 4 bases, the J end by 2 bases, with 15 bases between. The germline V gene encodes CDR1 SGHKS and CDR2 YYEKEE (reference sequence). CDR3 sequence: CASSHRTSGNYGYTF. As DNA, the CDR3 is TGTGCCAGCAGCCATAGAACTAGTGGCAACTATGGCTACACCTTC.

This clonotype was recorded at least ten times. The genes are TRBV30 and TRBJ1-3; D is ambiguous. The germline gives CDR1 GTSNPN, CDR2 SVGIG (reference sequence). The CDR3 is made up of 12 amino acids. V lost 8 bases, J lost 0 bases, and 8 bases lay in between. CDR3 sequence (DNA): TGTGCCGGCCGCGGCTCTGGAAACACCATATATTTT. This sequence encodes CAGRGSGNTIYF.

The CDR3 is CASSQGPSGGSYEQYF. The CDR3 coding sequence is TGCGCCAGCAGCCAAGGGCCTAGCGGGGGTTCCTACGAGCAGTACTTC. The chain couples TRBV4-3 to TRBJ2-7; the match to TRBD2 covers 10 bases. Germline V CDR1 and CDR2: LGHNA, YSLEER. V lost 1 base and J lost 1; bases outside the gene matches: 4. The CDR3 totals 16 residues.